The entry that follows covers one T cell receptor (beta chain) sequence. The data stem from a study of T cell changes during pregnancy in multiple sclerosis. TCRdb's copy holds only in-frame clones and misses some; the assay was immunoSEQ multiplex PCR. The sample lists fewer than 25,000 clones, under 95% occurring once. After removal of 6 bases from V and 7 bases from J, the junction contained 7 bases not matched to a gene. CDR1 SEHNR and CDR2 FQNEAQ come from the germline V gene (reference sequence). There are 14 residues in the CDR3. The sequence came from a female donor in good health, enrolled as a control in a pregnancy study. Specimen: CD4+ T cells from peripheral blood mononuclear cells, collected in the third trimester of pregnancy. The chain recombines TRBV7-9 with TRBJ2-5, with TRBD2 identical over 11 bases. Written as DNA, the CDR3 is TGTGCCAGCAGAGGGACTAGCGGTCTCGGGACCCAGTACTTC. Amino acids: CASRGTSGLGTQYF.